Presented here are 26 T cell receptor beta chains from one specimen sequenced in a study of blood T cell repertoires in COVID-19. Here immunoSEQ multiplex PCR was the method, and the copy in TCRdb shows in-frame clones only, minus some. This sample has around 120,000 clones, with around nine tenths found just once. Sequenced sample: PBMCs or T cells enriched from blood (not recorded which). The receptors shown here come from a woman aged 50 to 65 who had recovered from COVID-19.

V and J are TRBV21-1 and TRBJ1-5; the D call of TRBD1 is as the table states it, not checked on the DNA. TRBV21-1 is noted as a pseudogene. The CDR3 extends over 15 amino acids. CDR3 sequence reads: CASRVQGLSNQPQHF. The CDR3 nucleotides are TGTGCCAGCAGAGTACAGGGTTTAAGCAATCAGCCCCAGCATTTT.

The table lists this clone with a few counts. This rearrangement joins TRBV11-3 to TRBJ2-1; tentatively, D is TRBD2 (7 bases). Germline CDR1 is SGHNT and CDR2 is YENEEA. The length of the CDR3 is 16 residues. The germline V and J ends were trimmed by 5 bases and 5 bases, with 19 bases remaining between them. The CDR3 sequence is CASSPWGGPQNNEQFF. The CDR3 DNA sequence: TGTGCCAGCAGCCCCTGGGGGGGCCCGCAAAACAATGAGCAGTTCTTC.

This CDR3 reads CASRLGGDYIEQFF. The CDR3 DNA follows: TGTGCCAGCAGGCTCGGGGGGGATTATATTGAGCAGTTCTTC. This sequence joins TRBV27 and TRBJ2-1, with 8 nucleotides matching TRBD2. V lost 6 bases, J lost 9 bases, and 10 bases stayed unmatched. The CDR3 is made up of 14 amino acids. In germline, CDR1 is MNHEY, CDR2 SMNVEV (reference sequence).

The rearrangement joins TRBV19 to TRBJ2-5; weak D call: TRBD1 (5 bases). V gave up 1 base and J gave up 2 bases, with 11 bases separating them. The CDR3 has 15 amino acids. CDR1 is LNHDA and CDR2 is SQIVND in the germline V gene (reference sequence). The CDR3: CASSIGRAGQETQYF. For the CDR3, the DNA is TGTGCCAGTAGTATAGGTCGGGCAGGGCAAGAGACCCAGTACTTC.

V is TRBV3-1 (or the pseudogene TRBV3-2) and J is TRBJ2-7; TRBD1 is a possible D gene (6 bases). Germline loops: CDR1 LGHDT, CDR2 YNNKEL (reference sequence). This CDR3 contains 16 residues. The V and J ends lost 2 bases and 6 bases respectively, with 20 bases between them. The CDR3 sequence is CASSQPTGTLPGEQYF. CDR3 in DNA: TGTGCCAGCAGCCAACCTACCGGGACACTCCCCGGCGAGCAGTACTTC.

V gene TRBV2 combines with J gene TRBJ2-3; 7 bases match TRBD1. Germline CDR1 and CDR2: SNHLY and FYNNEI. Trimming took 5 bases from V and 2 from J; bases not matched to a gene: 4. The CDR3 runs 14 residues. This CDR3 reads CASSKTGVTDTQYF. The CDR3 nucleotides read TGTGCCAGCAGTAAAACAGGGGTCACAGATACGCAGTATTTT.

The rearrangement links TRBV2 to TRBJ2-7; 10 nucleotides line up with TRBD2. CDR1 is SNHLY, CDR2 FYNNEI, per germline. CDR3 length equals 14 residues. V gave up 8 bases and J gave up 2 bases; unmatched junction bases: 6. The CDR3 bases are TGTGCCAGCCAAGGACTAGCGGAGACCTACGAGCAGTACTTC. This encodes CASQGLAETYEQYF.

V and J are TRBV19 and TRBJ2-1; D is uncertain. The germline V gene encodes CDR1 LNHDA and CDR2 SQIVND (reference sequence). V lost 1 base to trimming and J lost 1 base, with 5 bases between them. The CDR3 covers 14 residues. CDR3 protein: CASSIGASYNEQFF. DNA of the CDR3: TGTGCCAGTAGTATAGGAGCATCCTACAATGAGCAGTTCTTC.

The chain combines TRBV3-1 (or the pseudogene TRBV3-2) with TRBJ1-6, with TRBD1 matching over 9 bases. CDR3 size: 15 residues. The germline V gene encodes CDR1 LGHDT and CDR2 YNNKEL (reference sequence). V shed 4 bases, J shed 10 bases, and the junction held 8 bases outside the gene matches. CDR3: CASSPNRDRVSPLHF. For the CDR3, the DNA is TGTGCCAGCAGCCCTAACCGGGACAGGGTCTCACCCCTCCACTTT.

The rearrangement joins TRBV5-4 to TRBJ1-2; 8 bases match TRBD1. The CDR3 runs to 13 residues. CDR1 SGHNT and CDR2 YYREEE come from the germline V gene (reference sequence). The V segment lost 4 bases and the J segment 4 bases; nucleotides outside the gene matches: 3. The CDR3 here is CASSRGQAYGYTF. The CDR3 DNA reads as TGTGCCAGCAGCCGGGGACAGGCCTATGGCTACACCTTC.

The gene calls are TRBV18 and TRBJ2-3; D is uncertain. Trimming removed 1 base at V and 2 bases at J, with 10 bases between. Germline CDR1 and CDR2: KGHSH and LQKENI. The CDR3 is 15 residues long. CDR3 sequence: CASSPHGSNTDTQYF. Here the CDR3 DNA reads TGTGCCAGCTCACCACACGGTTCGAACACAGATACGCAGTATTTT.

The rearrangement links TRBV6-2 or TRBV6-3 to TRBJ1-2, with TRBD1 matching over 7 bases. From germline, CDR1 is MNHEY and CDR2 SVGEGT. The length of the CDR3 is 16 residues. Trimming cost V 2 bases and J 4 bases; bases outside gene matches: 10. Here the CDR3 DNA reads TGTGCCAGCAGTTACACTGGGACAGCTCAACCCTATGGCTACACCTTC. It yields the protein CASSYTGTAQPYGYTF.

V is TRBV27 and J is TRBJ1-4, with D uncertain. Germline V CDR1 and CDR2: MNHEY, SMNVEV (reference sequence). The V end was cut by 6 bases, the J end by 0 bases, with 8 bases between. The length of the CDR3 is 14 residues. The DNA for the CDR3 is TGTGCCAGCAGGCTCTCGGCAACTAATGAAAAACTGTTTTTT. It specifies CASRLSATNEKLFF. Drawing the rest from reference TRBV27 and TRBJ1-4, the complete variable domain is EAQVTQNPRYLITVTGKKLTVTCSQNMNHEYMSWYRQDPGLGLRQIYYSMNVEVTDKGDVPEGYKVSRKEKRNFPLILESPSPNQTSLYFCASRLSATNEKLFFGSGTQLSVL.

The chain combines TRBV2 with TRBJ2-5; D is perhaps TRBD2 (7 bases). Trimming removed 0 bases at V and 6 bases at J, with 17 bases between. Looked up from germline, CDR1 is SNHLY and CDR2 is FYNNEI. This CDR3 is 16 amino acids long. In DNA, the CDR3 is TGTGCCAGCAGTGAAGCGGGCCGGCGGGGGACAAAGACCCAGTACTTC. Translation gives CASSEAGRRGTKTQYF.

The chain joins TRBV2 to TRBJ1-2; TRBD1 matches 12 bases. The CDR3 spans 13 residues. Germline V gene data show CDR1 as SNHLY and CDR2 as FYNNEI. V was pared by 9 bases and J by 3 bases, with 2 bases of the junction left unmatched. CDR3 sequence (DNA): TGTGCCAGTGGGACAGGGGGCGACTATGGCTACACCTTC. Translation gives CASGTGGDYGYTF.

This clone was seen more than once but under ten times. This chain uses TRBV19 with TRBJ1-1; 9 positions match TRBD1. The CDR3 spans 15 residues. The germline V gene has CDR1 LNHDA and CDR2 SQIVND (reference sequence). J lost 2 bases, V lost 6 bases, and 7 bases had no gene match. CDR3 DNA sequence: TGTGCCAGTAGGGGTCCGGGACAGGGAAACACTGAAGCTTTCTTT. Translated, it gives CASRGPGQGNTEAFF. Drawing the rest from reference TRBV19 and TRBJ1-1, the complete variable domain is DGGITQSPKYLFRKEGQNVTLSCEQNLNHDAMYWYRQDPGQGLRLIYYSQIVNDFQKGDIAEGYSVSREKKESFPLTVTSAQKNPTAFYLCASRGPGQGNTEAFFGQGTRLTVV.

This chain connects TRBV19 to TRBJ2-1; 7 nucleotides align to TRBD2. This CDR3 is 16 amino acids long. Looked up from germline, CDR1 is LNHDA and CDR2 is SQIVND (reference sequence). Trimming cost V 3 bases and J 4 bases; bases outside gene matches: 9. The CDR3 here is CASSIRGETKYNEQFF. DNA for the CDR3: TGTGCCAGTAGTATCCGGGGGGAGACCAAATACAATGAGCAGTTCTTC.

The chain carries TRBV6-2 or TRBV6-3 and TRBJ2-7; TRBD2 might be the D (6 bases). The CDR3 spans 14 residues. The germline V gene has CDR1 MNHEY and CDR2 SVGEGT. V shed 2 bases and J shed 2 bases, with 10 bases lying between them. As DNA, the CDR3 is TGTGCCAGCAGTTACGGGCGCGGGGCCTACGAGCAGTACTTC. Protein sequence: CASSYGRGAYEQYF.

This rearrangement joins TRBV3-1 (or the pseudogene TRBV3-2) to TRBJ2-3; TRBD1 agrees at 8 bases. CDR3 length equals 16 residues. In germline, CDR1 is LGHDT, CDR2 YNNKEL (reference sequence). V was clipped by 5 bases and J by 3 bases; unmatched bases: 10. CDR3 sequence (DNA): TGTGCCAGCAGCGGATTTGGACAGGGTAGGACAGATACGCAGTATTTT. Translated, it gives CASSGFGQGRTDTQYF.

The V and J genes are TRBV4-1 and TRBJ2-7, with TRBD1 identical over 11 bases. Losses at the gene ends were 4 bases for V and 4 bases for J; bases not matched to a gene: 9. This CDR3 contains 16 residues. Germline V gives CDR1 MGHRA, CDR2 YSYEKL. CDR3: CASSPSWGTGGYEQYF. For the CDR3, the DNA is TGCGCCAGCAGCCCCTCATGGGGGACAGGGGGTTACGAGCAGTACTTC.

The CDR3 sequence: CASSSLTAEAFF. Here the CDR3 DNA reads TGTGCCAGCAGCTCTCTTACGGCTGAAGCTTTCTTT. The rearrangement links TRBV11-2 to TRBJ1-1; D unresolved. Germline loops: CDR1 SGHAT, CDR2 FQNNGV. The CDR3 covers 12 residues. Trimming removed 4 bases from V and 6 bases from J, with 9 bases in between.

The V gene is TRBV7-9, the J gene TRBJ1-1; 7 bases agree with TRBD1. Per the germline V gene, CDR1 is SEHNR and CDR2 is FQNEAQ (reference sequence). The CDR3 loop spans 13 amino acids. V was pared by 5 bases and J by 9 bases, with 9 bases of the junction left unmatched. The CDR3 DNA reads as TGTGCCAGCAGCACAACAGGGGAAGTGAAAGCTTTCTTT. This translates into CASSTTGEVKAFF.

This clone occurred a few times. Other DNA sequences in this sample translate to the same CDR3. The chain links TRBV7-9 to TRBJ1-1; 8 bases agree with TRBD1. Germline loops: CDR1 SEHNR, CDR2 FQNEAQ (reference sequence). This CDR3 region has 15 residues. V gave up 2 bases and J gave up 4 bases; unmatched junction bases: 6. DNA for the CDR3: TGTGCCAGCAGCTTAATTGGGACAGGAAGCACTGAAGCTTTCTTT. Amino acid sequence: CASSLIGTGSTEAFF.

V gene TRBV7-2 combines with J gene TRBJ1-1; D is unresolved. This CDR3 has 12 residues. Deletions cut 5 bases from V and 7 bases from J, with 11 bases between. Germline values: CDR1 SGHTA, CDR2 FQGNSA. CDR3 amino acids: CASSPPGIEAFF. The CDR3 DNA reads TGTGCCAGCAGCCCGCCGGGTATTGAAGCTTTCTTT. Combining the CDR3 with reference TRBV7-2 and TRBJ1-1 gives the whole variable domain GAGVSQSPSNKVTEKGKDVELRCDPISGHTALYWYRQSLGQGLEFLIYFQGNSAPDKSGLPSDRFSAERTGGSVSTLTIQRTQQEDSAVYLCASSPPGIEAFFGQGTRLTVV.

This rearrangement joins TRBV6-2 or TRBV6-3 to TRBJ2-1; 7 positions agree with TRBD1. Germline CDR1 is MNHEY and CDR2 is SVGEGT. This CDR3 has 15 residues. After removal of 0 bases from V and 8 bases from J, the junction contained 7 bases not matched to a gene. The DNA of the CDR3 is TGTGCCAGCAGTTACTCGACACAGGGGCCCGATGAGCAGTTCTTC. It specifies CASSYSTQGPDEQFF.

The rearrangement links TRBV3-1 (or the pseudogene TRBV3-2) to TRBJ2-7, with D uncertain. V was cut by 4 bases and J by 1 base, with 8 bases left in between. CDR3 length: 13 amino acids. Per germline, CDR1 LGHDT and CDR2 YNNKEL (reference sequence). The CDR3 region has the DNA TGTGCCAGCAGCCTCCAGGATTCCTACGAGCAGTACTTC. It codes for CASSLQDSYEQYF.